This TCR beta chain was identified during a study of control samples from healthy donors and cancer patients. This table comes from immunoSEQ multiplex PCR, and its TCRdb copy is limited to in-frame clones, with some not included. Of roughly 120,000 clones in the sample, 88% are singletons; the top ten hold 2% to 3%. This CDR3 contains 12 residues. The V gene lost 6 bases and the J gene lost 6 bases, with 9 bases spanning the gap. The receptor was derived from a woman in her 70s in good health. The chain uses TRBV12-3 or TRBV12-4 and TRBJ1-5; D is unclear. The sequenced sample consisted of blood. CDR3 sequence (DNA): TGTGCCAGCAGCCAGCGAGGTCAGCCCCAGCATTTT. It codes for CASSQRGQPQHF.